The rows below give T cell receptor beta chains drawn from one sample of a study of T cell repertoires in aging, cancer and after chemotherapy. TCRdb redid the calling of the multiplex PCR reads with MiXCR, one entry per CDR3 protein. The table records 6,700 or so distinct CDR3 sequences, 22% of them present only once. Input material: blood. The receptors were gathered from a human donor with a blood cancer. Each CDR3 is given with its conserved first and last residue. The D gene is left open where the match is weak. A clone size is listed for some rows: how often the clone was seen (once, few, many), or a class if it is expanded.

TRBV18	medium-sized	TRBD1	TRBJ1-5	TGTGCCAGCTCACCACAACCGGACAGGGGGCATCAGCCCCAGCATTTT	CASSPQPDRGHQPQHF
TRBV10-3	medium-sized	-	TRBJ2-7	TGTGCCATCAGTGAGCGGGGTTCAGACGAGCAGTACTTC	CAISERGSDEQYF
TRBV6-5	medium-sized	TRBD1	TRBJ1-3	TGTGCCAGCAGTCGACAGGGGATAGGAAACACCATATATTTT	CASSRQGIGNTIYF
TRBV6-1	-	TRBD1	TRBJ1-5	TGTGCCAGCAGTGACCGCGACAGGGATAGATTTAGCAATCAGCCCCAGCATTTT	CASSDRDRDRFSNQPQHF
TRBV20-1	-	TRBD1	TRBJ2-5	TGCAGTGCCAGGAAAGGGGGCCTCCAAGAGACCCAGTACTTC	CSARKGGLQETQYF
TRBV7-2	few	-	TRBJ1-1	TGTGCCAGCAGCTTAGTCCAGGGAGTGAACACTGAAGCTTTCTTT	CASSLVQGVNTEAFF
TRBV19	-	-	TRBJ1-1	TGTGCCAGTAGTATAGAGCCGGGCTCTGAAGCTTTCTTT	CASSIEPGSEAFF
TRBV5-4	few	-	TRBJ1-6	TGTGCCAGCAGCCGCTCGGATAGTAACGCCCTCCACTTT	CASSRSDSNALHF
TRBV19	medium-sized	TRBD1	TRBJ2-5	TGTGCCAGTAGTACTGGGACAGGGGACCAAGAGACCCAGTACTTC	CASSTGTGDQETQYF
TRBV12-3/TRBV12-4	medium-sized	TRBD1	TRBJ2-1	TGTGCCAGCAGTTTAGGACAGGGGAATGAGCAGTTCTTC	CASSLGQGNEQFF
TRBV5-1	few	-	TRBJ2-2	TGCGCCAGCAGCTTGGAGCTGAGGGAGCTGTTTTTT	CASSLELRELFF
TRBV21-1	few	-	TRBJ1-4	TGTGCCAGCAGCAAAGCGCCGGCAGCCCCACCTAGAATAACTAATGAAAAACTGTTTTTT	CASSKAPAAPPRITNEKLFF
TRBV18	medium-sized	-	TRBJ1-5	TGTGCCAGCTCAGAGAACAGCAATCAGCCCCAGCATTTT	CASSENSNQPQHF
TRBV4-3	-	TRBD1	TRBJ2-7	TGCGCCAGCAGCCACCCTGGACAGGGTTTTCCCTACGAGCAGTACTTC	CASSHPGQGFPYEQYF
TRBV30	medium-sized	-	TRBJ1-4	TGTGCCTGGAGTGTACGGCCGAGAACAACTAATGAAAAACTGTTTTTT	CAWSVRPRTTNEKLFF
TRBV27	few	-	TRBJ2-7	TGTGCCGGAGCTTCCGGCTCGGCCTGCGAGCAGTACTTC	CAGASGSACEQYF
TRBV6-6	medium-sized	-	TRBJ2-1	TGTGCCAGCAGCGGGATCGGCTACAATGAGCAGTTCTTC	CASSGIGYNEQFF
TRBV7-2	-	-	TRBJ2-7	TGTGCCAGCAGCCCACTTCGGGCAGGGGTACGCTACGAGCAGTACTTC	CASSPLRAGVRYEQYF
TRBV29-1	medium-sized	TRBD2	TRBJ2-1	TGCAGCTTGCGGACTAGCTCGAGCTACAATGAGCAGTTCTTC	CSLRTSSSYNEQFF
TRBV18	medium-sized	-	TRBJ2-5	TGTGCCAGCTCACTCAATCTGGGGGAGACCCAGTACTTC	CASSLNLGETQYF
TRBV20-1	few	-	TRBJ1-4	TGCAGTGCTAGTAGGCAGGGAGGATGGGAAAAACTGTTTTTT	CSASRQGGWEKLFF
TRBV29-1	medium-sized	-	TRBJ2-6	TGCAGCGTAAAGGGGGGACTCCTCTCTGGGGCCAACGTCCTGACTTTC	CSVKGGLLSGANVLTF
TRBV27	-	-	TRBJ2-1	TGTGCCAGCAGCCGGAACCCTGGTGAGCAGTTCTTC	CASSRNPGEQFF
TRBV27	medium-sized	-	TRBJ2-3	TGTGCCAGCAGTCCCGGGACCCTTAGCACAGATACGCAGTATTTT	CASSPGTLSTDTQYF
TRBV18	medium-sized	-	TRBJ1-3	TGTGCCAGCTCACCAAGAATAACCGTCAGCTCTGGAAACACCATATATTTT	CASSPRITVSSGNTIYF
TRBV6-2/TRBV6-3	few	TRBD2	TRBJ2-7	TGTGCCAGCAGTTACTCAACCGGTAGCGGGAGGCAGTCCTACGAGCAGTACTTC	CASSYSTGSGRQSYEQYF
TRBV27	medium-sized	-	TRBJ2-4	TGTGCCAGCACCAAGGGTTACGGATCTAACATTCAGTACTTC	CASTKGYGSNIQYF
TRBV27	medium-sized	TRBD2	TRBJ2-7	TGTGCCAGCAGTTTAAGGGGTAGCGGGGACTACGAGCAGTACTTC	CASSLRGSGDYEQYF
TRBV7-9	-	-	TRBJ2-7	TGTGCCAGCAGCCGAAACAACCGGGAGTGGGACAAAGACTACGAGCAGTACTTC	CASSRNNREWDKDYEQYF
TRBV7-2	-	-	TRBJ2-1	TGTGCCAGCAGCTTAGGGGGTAGGGGCAATGAGCAGTTCTTC	CASSLGGRGNEQFF
TRBV11-1	-	-	TRBJ2-3	TGTGCCAGCAGCTCCCGGGCGGCGAGGGCTAGCGGCACAGATACGCAGTATTTT	CASSSRAARASGTDTQYF
TRBV7-4	-	TRBD1	TRBJ1-2	TGTGCCAGCAGCTTATTCGGGACAGATGGTGGCTACACCTTC	CASSLFGTDGGYTF
TRBV6-5	-	-	TRBJ1-1	TGTGCCAGTTCCTTTAGGGGTCCGGAGCGAGACACTGAAGCTTTCTTT	CASSFRGPERDTEAFF
TRBV7-9	-	-	TRBJ2-7	TGTGCCAGCAGCTTAAGGGGTAGCGGAGCCTACGAGCAGTACTTC	CASSLRGSGAYEQYF
TRBV30	medium-sized	-	TRBJ1-2	TGTGCCTGGGGGACCGCAGCTAACTATGGCTACACCTTC	CAWGTAANYGYTF
TRBV19	medium-sized	TRBD1	TRBJ2-1	TGTGCCAGTAGTAACCCGGGACAGGGGGTCGGGAATGAGCAGTTCTTC	CASSNPGQGVGNEQFF
TRBV18	-	-	TRBJ1-1	TGTGCCAGCTCACCGGTAGCGGTTTCGGAGGGAACTGAAGCTTTCTTT	CASSPVAVSEGTEAFF
TRBV12-3/TRBV12-4	medium-sized	TRBD1	TRBJ1-3	TGTGCCAGCAGTCCCCGGGACAGGGTCTCCAACACCATATATTTT	CASSPRDRVSNTIYF
TRBV6-5	-	TRBD2	TRBJ2-3	TGTGCCAGCAGTTACAGCGGGGGCACAGATACGCAGTATTTT	CASSYSGGTDTQYF
TRBV30	medium-sized	TRBD2	TRBJ2-2	TGTGCCTGGAGATCTAGCGGGAGGTCCCTCACCGGGGAGCTGTTTTTT	CAWRSSGRSLTGELFF